This T cell receptor beta chain was recorded in a study of technical replicates of blood from a few donors. Trimming removed 4 bases at V and 8 bases at J, with 15 bases between. CDR3 size: 14 residues. Germline V gene data show CDR1 as LGHNA and CDR2 as YSLEER. TCRdb's copy holds only in-frame clones and misses some; the assay was immunoSEQ multiplex PCR. The table lists 65,000 to 80,000 clones, less than 99% of them singletons. The sequence was collected from a human donor in good health. The rearrangement links TRBV4-3 to TRBJ2-1, with a possible D match to TRBD2 (6 bases). What was sequenced was T cells isolated from PBMCs. The DNA for the CDR3 is TGCGCCAGCAGCCCGGGACTGCTAGGGTATGAGCAGTTCTTC. Its protein is CASSPGLLGYEQFF.